This T cell receptor beta chain appears in the sequencing data of a study of blood T cell repertoires in COVID-19. Turning to the study itself: Spain, Italy and the United States supplied samples that represented acute and convalescent COVID-19. PBMCs, B-cell-depleted T cells, or T cells provided the cDNA or gDNA that made up the material.

The CDR3 spans 13 residues. The V gene lost 3 bases and the J gene lost 3 bases, with 10 bases spanning the gap. CDR1 DFQATT and CDR2 SNEGSKA come from the germline V gene (reference sequence). Method: immunoSEQ multiplex PCR; TCRdb's copy keeps in-frame clones and lacks some. The profile shows 30,000 to 40,000 clones, approximately 89% of them singletons. The chain has TRBV20-1 and TRBJ2-3; D remains unclear. The sequencing input was peripheral blood. This receptor was obtained from a human donor in a cohort sampled during active COVID-19. In DNA, the CDR3 is TGCAGTGCTAGTAATACAGTAACAGATACGCAGTATTTT. Residues: CSASNTVTDTQYF.